This T cell receptor beta chain comes out of a study of blood T cell repertoires in COVID-19. In the study overall: Sites across the United States, Italy and Spain contributed samples from acute and convalescent COVID-19. Nucleic acid was either cDNA or gDNA, and it came from T cells, B-cell-depleted T cells, or PBMCs.

The germline V gene encodes CDR1 MDHEN and CDR2 SYDVKM. The CDR3 contains 16 residues. V shed 6 bases and J shed 4 bases, with 19 bases lying between them. Study members were between 18 and 89 years old and lived in 20 to 30 US regions. Cohort 3 donors counted as recovered after two negative PCRs, clearance, or resolved symptoms. Only in-frame clones appear in the TCRdb table, and some are missing; sequencing was by immunoSEQ multiplex PCR. The sample yields around 280,000 clones, roughly nine tenths seen once. The chain uses TRBV28 and TRBJ1-3; D is perhaps TRBD1 (6 bases). The clonotype was recovered from a woman aged 35 to 49 who had recovered from COVID-19. Sequencing was done on a sample of PBMCs or T cells enriched from blood (not recorded which). CDR3 DNA sequence: TGTGCCAGCAGCACTAGGGACATCCCCTTCGGAAACACCATATATTTT. Protein sequence: CASSTRDIPFGNTIYF.